This T cell receptor beta chain was retrieved from a study of blood T cells in healthy people across ages. The wider study: Researchers report that template switching captured about one barcoded beta molecule per two T cells.

The V gene lost 6 bases and the J gene lost 1 base, with 11 bases spanning the gap. CDR1 is GTSNPN and CDR2 is SVGIG in the germline V gene (reference sequence). The CDR3 is made up of 13 amino acids. Primed by a sample-barcoded 5' primer and a J-beta primer mix, a second PCR proceeded for about 6 to 12 cycles. TCRdb re-analysed the 5' RACE reads in MiXCR, keeping a single row per CDR3 protein. The sample yields fewer than 900,000 distinct CDR3 sequences, roughly 43% seen once. Every donor provided roughly 10 milliliters of peripheral blood. This clonotype was counted only a few times. This receptor was obtained from a woman aged 55-70 years in good health. The sequenced sample was blood. The V gene is TRBV30, the J gene TRBJ2-3; D gene uncertain. The CDR3 DNA reads TGTGCCTGTTCGAAGGGCCGCACAGATACGCAGTATTTT. Protein: CACSKGRTDTQYF. Using reference TRBV30 and TRBJ2-3 for the parts outside the CDR3, the full variable domain is SQTIHQWPATLVQPVGSPLSLECTVEGTSNPNLYWYRQAAGRGLQLLFYSVGIGQISSEVPQNLSASRPQDRQFILSSKKLLLSDSGFYLCACSKGRTDTQYFGPGTRLTVL.